These 17 T cell receptor beta chains came from one sample sequenced in a study of beta chain features in type 1 diabetes. General study points: Across all four CD4+ subsets, people with type 1 diabetes showed modestly shorter TCRB CDR3s.

Which antigens these TCRs recognize remains unknown. The sequenced template was cDNA made from the entire isolated RNA. Repertoires were generated with immunoSEQ multiplex PCR, while TCRdb's copy carries only in-frame clones and drops some. The sample has over 40,000 clones, around 71% seen once. The sample comprised Tregs from blood. Source of these receptors: a woman younger than 35 with type 1 diabetes.

This chain connects TRBV9 to TRBJ2-2; 12 bases map to TRBD2. V was pared by 2 bases and J by 5 bases, with 13 bases of the junction left unmatched. The V gene's germline CDR1 is SGDLS and CDR2 YYNGEE. This CDR3 comprises 19 residues. For the CDR3, the DNA is TGTGCCAGCAGCGTGTTGGCTAGCGGGGGGGCAGTCGTAACCGGGGAGCTGTTTTTT. Its protein is CASSVLASGGAVVTGELFF.

The rearrangement uses TRBV6-1 and TRBJ1-1; the match to TRBD1 covers 10 bases. The CDR3 has 12 amino acids. CDR1 is MNHNS, CDR2 SASEGT, per germline. V lost 0 bases to trimming and J lost 11 bases; unmatched junction nucleotides: 0. The CDR3 DNA reads TGTGCCAGCAGTGAAGCGGACAGGGGGGCTTTCTTT. Encoded protein: CASSEADRGAFF.

The CDR3 loop is CASSQTQSEQFF. In nucleotides, the CDR3 is TGTGCCAGCAGCCAGACACAGAGTGAGCAGTTCTTC. This chain links TRBV7-2 with TRBJ2-1; D is ambiguous. V was cut by 5 bases and J by 9 bases, with 11 bases left in between. Germline V gene sequence: CDR1 SGHTA, CDR2 FQGNSA. The CDR3 contains 12 residues.

The chain has TRBV19 and TRBJ1-5, with D perhaps TRBD1 (5 bases). Germline CDR1 reads LNHDA; CDR2 reads SQIVND (reference sequence). The CDR3 consists of 14 residues. V lost 6 bases, J lost 11 bases, and 20 bases lay in between. This CDR3 is CASRAAYQTQAQHF. The CDR3 DNA follows: TGTGCCAGTAGGGCAGCGTATCAAACACAGGCCCAGCATTTT.

This clone was detected only a few times. This chain uses TRBV5-4 with TRBJ2-1; TRBD2 might be the D (5 bases). Germline V gene data show CDR1 as SGHNT and CDR2 as YYREEE (reference sequence). The V gene lost 7 bases and the J gene lost 8 bases, with 22 bases spanning the gap. This CDR3 spans 15 amino acids. The CDR3, as DNA: TGTGCCAGCGCCGACGGACTCAAAGACGGCGATGAGCAGTTCTTC. Amino acids: CASADGLKDGDEQFF.

The CDR3 spells CAWREYSGFSYNEQFF. CDR3 nucleotide sequence: TGTGCCTGGAGAGAGTATAGCGGATTCTCCTACAATGAGCAGTTCTTC. V is TRBV30 and J is TRBJ2-1; D might be TRBD2 (6 bases). The ends were cut back, 3 bases at V and 0 bases at J, with 15 bases in the middle. The germline V gene encodes CDR1 GTSNPN and CDR2 SVGIG (reference sequence). CDR3 size: 16 residues.

This rearrangement joins TRBV23-1 to TRBJ2-3; 10 bases map to TRBD1. TRBV23-1 is sorted into the ORF group, with uncertain function. The CDR3 is made up of 13 amino acids. Trimming cost V 6 bases and J 4 bases; bases outside gene matches: 1. The CDR3 DNA is TGCGCCAGCAGGACAGGGGGCCCAGATACGCAGTATTTT. Protein product: CASRTGGPDTQYF.

The CDR3 loop is CASSVDHGTGEQYF. In DNA, the CDR3 is TGTGCCAGCAGCGTAGACCATGGGACAGGCGAGCAGTACTTC. This chain joins TRBV9 and TRBJ2-7; 8 bases are shared with TRBD1. J lost 6 bases, V lost 0 bases, and 5 bases had no gene match. Germline lookup yields CDR1 SGDLS and CDR2 YYNGEE. The CDR3 has 14 residues.

The V call is TRBV4-3, the J call TRBJ2-5, with TRBD2 matching over 8 bases. With 4 bases clipped from V and 2 bases from J, the junction kept 12 bases outside the gene matches. The CDR3 covers 17 residues. The germline V gene encodes CDR1 LGHNA and CDR2 YSLEER. CDR3 in DNA: TGCGCCAGCAGCCTCATGGGGAGCGGGGGCAATCAAGAGACCCAGTACTTC. Protein: CASSLMGSGGNQETQYF.

The CDR3 protein is CASSSSGTPNEQFF. CDR3 nucleotides: TGTGCCAGCAGCTCCTCCGGGACTCCAAATGAGCAGTTCTTC. The chain recombines TRBV7-2 with TRBJ2-1; possibly TRBD2 for D (6 bases). CDR1 and CDR2 from the germline V gene are SGHTA and FQGNSA. V was cut by 4 bases and J by 7 bases, with 14 bases left in between. The CDR3 has 14 amino acids. Looking up the rest from reference TRBV7-2 and TRBJ2-1 gives the full variable domain: GAGVSQSPSNKVTEKGKDVELRCDPISGHTALYWYRQSLGQGLEFLIYFQGNSAPDKSGLPSDRFSAERTGGSVSTLTIQRTQQEDSAVYLCASSSSGTPNEQFFGPGTRLTVL.

This clone has more than one count but fewer than ten. The gene calls are TRBV5-1 and TRBJ2-2, with no clear D. V lost 3 bases, J lost 4 bases, and 10 bases lay in between. This CDR3 contains 14 residues. Germline values: CDR1 SGHRS, CDR2 YFSETQ. CDR3 nucleotide sequence: TGCGCCAGCAGCTCCCCAGGCCTCACCGGGGAGCTGTTTTTT. Encoded protein: CASSSPGLTGELFF.

There are a few counts of this clone. The J gene is TRBJ2-7, the V gene TRBV7-2, with 7 bases matching TRBD1. Germline V gene sequence: CDR1 SGHTA, CDR2 FQGNSA. J lost 0 bases, V lost 1 base, and 12 bases had no gene match. The CDR3 spans 18 residues. The CDR3 loop reads CASSLVTPRDRDSYEQYF. The CDR3 nucleotides are TGTGCCAGCAGCTTAGTCACCCCCCGAGACAGGGACTCCTACGAGCAGTACTTC.

The rearrangement joins TRBV7-2 to TRBJ2-3; 14 nucleotides align to TRBD2. After removal of 1 base from V and 5 bases from J, the junction contained 8 bases not matched to a gene. Germline CDR1 SGHTA, CDR2 FQGNSA. The CDR3 consists of 18 residues. CDR3 bases: TGTGCCAGCAGCTTAGGAAGACTAGCGGGGGGGCCGGGAGATACGCAGTATTTT. Translation gives CASSLGRLAGGPGDTQYF.

CDR3 amino acids: CATSRVSPEEQYF. CDR3 DNA sequence: TGTGCCACCAGCAGAGTCTCCCCCGAGGAGCAGTACTTC. The chain links TRBV15 to TRBJ2-5; unclear D gene. The V end lost 1 base, the J end lost 11 bases, and 14 bases lay between the germline ends. CDR1 and CDR2 (germline): LNHNV, YYDKDF (reference sequence). The CDR3 runs to 13 residues. Variable domain in full (rest from reference TRBV15 and TRBJ2-5): DAMVIQNPRYQVTQFGKPVTLSCSQTLNHNVMYWYQQKSSQAPKLLFHYYDKDFNNEADTPDNFQSRRPNTSFCFLDIRSPGLGDTAMYLCATSRVSPEEQYFGPGTRLLVL.

This clone was observed a single time. The chain joins TRBV7-9 to TRBJ2-1; D perhaps matches TRBD2 (5 bases). The V gene's germline CDR1 is SEHNR and CDR2 FQNEAQ (reference sequence). With 0 bases removed from V and 2 bases from J, the gap between germline ends came to 14 bases. The CDR3 is made up of 17 amino acids. The CDR3 DNA sequence: TGTGCCAGCAGCTTAGCGTCTCTAGCCCCCCCCTACAATGAGCAGTTCTTC. Residues: CASSLASLAPPYNEQFF.

The V call is TRBV9, the J call TRBJ1-6; 7 nucleotides agree with TRBD1. The CDR3 extends over 14 amino acids. Germline values: CDR1 SGDLS, CDR2 YYNGEE. With V trimmed by 2 bases and J by 7 bases, 3 bases remained unmatched. DNA for the CDR3: TGTGCCAGCAGCGTTTCACAGGGGAATTCACCCCTCCACTTT. This codes for CASSVSQGNSPLHF.

The rearrangement uses TRBV7-2 and TRBJ2-7; perhaps TRBD1 as D (6 bases). CDR3 length: 14 residues. V was shortened by 3 bases and J by 2 bases, with 11 bases between the two germline ends. Germline-derived CDR1 and CDR2 are SGHTA and FQGNSA. The CDR3 DNA reads as TGTGCCAGCAGCTTCCCCGACAGGCCCTACGAGCAGTACTTC. It specifies CASSFPDRPYEQYF.